The TCR beta chain under discussion was sequenced for a study of T-cell memory formation after mild COVID-19. Constant-segment primers served in 5'RACE that generated TCR alpha and TCR beta cDNA libraries bearing sample barcodes and UMIs. TCRdb recomputed calls from the 5' RACE reads with MiXCR, one row per CDR3 protein. The data hold 350,000 to 500,000 distinct CDR3 sequences, with more than 20% observed a single time. Germline V gene sequence: CDR1 MNHEY, CDR2 SMNVEV (reference sequence). Trimming took 6 bases from V and 1 from J, leaving 9 bases between them. The CDR3 sequence is 13 residues long.

Sequencing was carried out using PBMCs or a T cell subset sorted from them (not recorded which). The sequence was collected from an adult woman who had mild COVID-19 (a few samples of this study predate the infection). Cell type and time point are not known. The chain employs TRBV27 and TRBJ1-1, with D perhaps matching TRBD1 (6 bases). The CDR3 DNA reads as TGTGCCAGCAGGGGGGCTGGGAACACTGAAGCTTTCTTT. It codes for CASRGAGNTEAFF.